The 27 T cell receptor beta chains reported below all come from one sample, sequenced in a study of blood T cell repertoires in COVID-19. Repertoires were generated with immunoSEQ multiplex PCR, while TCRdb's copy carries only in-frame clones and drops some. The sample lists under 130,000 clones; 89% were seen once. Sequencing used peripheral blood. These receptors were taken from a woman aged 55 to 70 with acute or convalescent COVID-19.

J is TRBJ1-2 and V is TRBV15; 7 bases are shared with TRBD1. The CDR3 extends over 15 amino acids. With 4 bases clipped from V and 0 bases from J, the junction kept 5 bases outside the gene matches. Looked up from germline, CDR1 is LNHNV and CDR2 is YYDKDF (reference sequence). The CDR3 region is CATSTLQGSNYGYTF. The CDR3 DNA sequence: TGTGCCACCAGCACGCTACAGGGGTCTAACTATGGCTACACCTTC.

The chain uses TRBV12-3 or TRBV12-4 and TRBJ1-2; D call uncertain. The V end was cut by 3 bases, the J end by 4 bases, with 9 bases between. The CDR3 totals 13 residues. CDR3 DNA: TGTGCCAGCAGTTTGCGGCCTTCCTATGGCTACACCTTC. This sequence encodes CASSLRPSYGYTF.

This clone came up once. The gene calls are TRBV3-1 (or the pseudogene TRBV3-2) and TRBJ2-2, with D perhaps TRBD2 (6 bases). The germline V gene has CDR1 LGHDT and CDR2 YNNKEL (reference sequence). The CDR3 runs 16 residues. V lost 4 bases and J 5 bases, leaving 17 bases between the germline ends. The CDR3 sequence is CASSLSDGRGTGELFF. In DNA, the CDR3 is TGTGCCAGCAGCCTATCAGACGGTCGGGGGACCGGGGAGCTGTTTTTT.

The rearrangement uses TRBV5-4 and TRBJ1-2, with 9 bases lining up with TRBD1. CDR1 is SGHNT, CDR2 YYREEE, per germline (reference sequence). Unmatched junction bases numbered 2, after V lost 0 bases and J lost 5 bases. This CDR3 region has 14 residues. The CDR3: CASSLDRGLYGYTF. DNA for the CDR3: TGTGCCAGCAGCTTGGACAGGGGGCTTTATGGCTACACCTTC.

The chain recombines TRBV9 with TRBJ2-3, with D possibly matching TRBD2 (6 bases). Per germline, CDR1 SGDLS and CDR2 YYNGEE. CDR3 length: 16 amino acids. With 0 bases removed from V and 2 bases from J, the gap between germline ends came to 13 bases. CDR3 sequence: CASSVGTGAITDTQYF. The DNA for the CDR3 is TGTGCCAGCAGCGTAGGGACGGGAGCCATCACAGATACGCAGTATTTT.

CDR3 sequence (DNA): TGTGCCAGCAGACAACTTCGGACAGACAATCAGCCCCAGCATTTT. This codes for CASRQLRTDNQPQHF. This sequence joins TRBV6-6 and TRBJ1-5; D is possibly TRBD1 (6 bases). Trimming took off 6 bases at V and 3 bases at J, with 15 bases between the two ends. Germline CDR1 reads MNHNY; CDR2 reads SVGAGI (reference sequence). The CDR3 consists of 15 residues.

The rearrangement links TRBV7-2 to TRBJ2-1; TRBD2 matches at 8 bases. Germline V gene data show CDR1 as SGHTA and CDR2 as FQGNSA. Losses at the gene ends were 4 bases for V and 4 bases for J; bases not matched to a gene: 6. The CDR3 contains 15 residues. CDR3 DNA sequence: TGTGCCAGCAGCTGGGGACTAGGGGGATACAATGAGCAGTTCTTC. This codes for CASSWGLGGYNEQFF.

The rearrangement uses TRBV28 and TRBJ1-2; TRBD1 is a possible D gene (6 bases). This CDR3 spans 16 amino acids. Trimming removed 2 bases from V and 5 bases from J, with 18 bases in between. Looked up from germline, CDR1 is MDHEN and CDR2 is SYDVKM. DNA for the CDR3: TGTGCCAGCAGTTTAGGGGCCCGGGGGGCGCGGTATGGCTACACCTTC. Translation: CASSLGARGARYGYTF.

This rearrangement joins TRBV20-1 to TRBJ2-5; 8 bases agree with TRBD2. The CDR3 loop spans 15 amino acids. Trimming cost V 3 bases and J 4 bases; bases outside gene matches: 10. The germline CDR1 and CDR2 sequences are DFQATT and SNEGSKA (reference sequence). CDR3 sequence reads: CSASSPAGVRETQYF. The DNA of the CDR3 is TGCAGTGCTAGTTCGCCAGCGGGAGTGAGAGAGACCCAGTACTTC.

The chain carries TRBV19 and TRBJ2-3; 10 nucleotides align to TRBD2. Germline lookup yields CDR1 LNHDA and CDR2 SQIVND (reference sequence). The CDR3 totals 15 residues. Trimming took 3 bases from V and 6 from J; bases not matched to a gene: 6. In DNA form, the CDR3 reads TGTGCCAGTAGTATGGCTAGCGGGGGCGAGGATACGCAGTATTTT. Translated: CASSMASGGEDTQYF.

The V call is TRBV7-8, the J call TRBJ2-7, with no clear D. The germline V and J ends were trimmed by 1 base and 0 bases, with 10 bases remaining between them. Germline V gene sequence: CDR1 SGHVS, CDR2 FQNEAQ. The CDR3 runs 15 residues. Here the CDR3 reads CASSLGLKFSYEQYV. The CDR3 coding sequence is TGTGCCAGCAGCTTAGGGCTCAAATTCTCCTACGAGCAGTACGTC.

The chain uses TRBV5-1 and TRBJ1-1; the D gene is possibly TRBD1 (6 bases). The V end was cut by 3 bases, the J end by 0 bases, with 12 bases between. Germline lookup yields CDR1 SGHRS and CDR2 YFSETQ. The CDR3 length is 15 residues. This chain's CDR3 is CASSSKTGLNTEAFF. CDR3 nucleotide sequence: TGCGCCAGCAGCTCCAAGACAGGTTTGAACACTGAAGCTTTCTTT.

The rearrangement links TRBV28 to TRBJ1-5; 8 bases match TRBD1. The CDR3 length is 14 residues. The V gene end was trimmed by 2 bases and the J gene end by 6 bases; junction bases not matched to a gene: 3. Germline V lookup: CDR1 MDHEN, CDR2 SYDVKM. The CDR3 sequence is CASSLHRGTQPQHF. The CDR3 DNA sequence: TGTGCCAGCAGTTTACACAGGGGGACTCAGCCCCAGCATTTT.

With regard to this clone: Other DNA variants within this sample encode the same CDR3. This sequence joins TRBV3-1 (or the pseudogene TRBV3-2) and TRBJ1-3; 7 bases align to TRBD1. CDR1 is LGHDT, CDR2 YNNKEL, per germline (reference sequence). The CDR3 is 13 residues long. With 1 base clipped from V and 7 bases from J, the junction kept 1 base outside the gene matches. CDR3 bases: TGTGCCAGCAGCCAAGGACAGGGCAACACCATATATTTT. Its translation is CASSQGQGNTIYF.

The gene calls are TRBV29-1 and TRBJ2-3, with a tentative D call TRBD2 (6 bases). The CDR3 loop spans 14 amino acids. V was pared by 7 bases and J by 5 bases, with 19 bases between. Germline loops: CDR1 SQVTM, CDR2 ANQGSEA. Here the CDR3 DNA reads TGCAGCGCTGGGCGGGGAGGCCGACTAGATACGCAGTATTTT. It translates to CSAGRGGRLDTQYF.

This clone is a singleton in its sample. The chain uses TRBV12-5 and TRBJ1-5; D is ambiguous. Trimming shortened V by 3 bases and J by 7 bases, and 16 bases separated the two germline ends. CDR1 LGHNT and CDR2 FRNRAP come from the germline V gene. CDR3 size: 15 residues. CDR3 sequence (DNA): TGTGCTAGTGGTTTAGGCCGGGGTAGTAGACAGCCCCAGCATTTT. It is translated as CASGLGRGSRQPQHF.

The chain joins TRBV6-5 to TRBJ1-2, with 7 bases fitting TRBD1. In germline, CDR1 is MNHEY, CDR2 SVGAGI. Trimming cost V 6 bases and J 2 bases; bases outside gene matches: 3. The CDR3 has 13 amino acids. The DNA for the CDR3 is TGTGCCAGCAGGATGGGACAGAACTATGGCTACACCTTC. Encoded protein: CASRMGQNYGYTF.

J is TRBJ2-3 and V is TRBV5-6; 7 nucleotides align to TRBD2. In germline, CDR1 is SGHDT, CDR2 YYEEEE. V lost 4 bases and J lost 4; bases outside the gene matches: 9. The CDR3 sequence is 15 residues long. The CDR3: CASSPTGAGADTQYF. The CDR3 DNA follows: TGTGCCAGCAGCCCGACCGGTGCGGGAGCAGATACGCAGTATTTT.

The CDR3 DNA reads TGTGCCAGCAGCTTGATGGGGGCCCAAGCACGAGATACGCAGTATTTT. Amino acid sequence: CASSLMGAQARDTQYF. The chain links TRBV5-5 to TRBJ2-3, with TRBD1 as a possible D gene (6 bases). V was trimmed by 1 base and J by 5 bases, leaving 17 bases between them. The germline V gene encodes CDR1 SGHKS and CDR2 YYEKEE (reference sequence). The CDR3 loop spans 16 amino acids.

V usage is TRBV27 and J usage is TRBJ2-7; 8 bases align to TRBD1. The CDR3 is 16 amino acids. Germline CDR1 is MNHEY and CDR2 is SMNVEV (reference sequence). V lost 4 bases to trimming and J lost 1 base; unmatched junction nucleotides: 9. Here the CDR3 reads CASSSSGGDRSYEQYF. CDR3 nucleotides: TGTGCCAGCAGTTCTTCAGGGGGCGACAGATCCTACGAGCAGTACTTC.

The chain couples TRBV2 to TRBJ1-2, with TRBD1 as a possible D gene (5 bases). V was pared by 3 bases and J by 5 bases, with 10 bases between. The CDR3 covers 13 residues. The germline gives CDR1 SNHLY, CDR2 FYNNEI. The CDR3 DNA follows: TGTGCCAGCAGTGACGACAGCCTGTATGGCTACACCTTC. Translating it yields CASSDDSLYGYTF.

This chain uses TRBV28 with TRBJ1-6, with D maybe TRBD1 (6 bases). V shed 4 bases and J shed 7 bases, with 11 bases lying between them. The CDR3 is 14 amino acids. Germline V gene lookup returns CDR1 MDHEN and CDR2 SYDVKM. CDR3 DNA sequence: TGTGCCAGCAGTTCGGGACACTTAAATTCACCCCTCCACTTT. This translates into CASSSGHLNSPLHF.

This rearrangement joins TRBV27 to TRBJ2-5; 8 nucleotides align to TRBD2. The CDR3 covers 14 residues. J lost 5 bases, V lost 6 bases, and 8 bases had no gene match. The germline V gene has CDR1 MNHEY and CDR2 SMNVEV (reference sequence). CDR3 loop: CASRRAGVGETQYF. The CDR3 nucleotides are TGTGCCAGCAGGAGAGCGGGAGTCGGGGAGACCCAGTACTTC.

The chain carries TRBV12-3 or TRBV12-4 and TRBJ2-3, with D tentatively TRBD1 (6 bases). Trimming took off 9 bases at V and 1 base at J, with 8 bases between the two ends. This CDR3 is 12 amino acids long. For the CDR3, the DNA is TGTGCCAGTAGACAGGGCACAGATACGCAGTATTTT. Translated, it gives CASRQGTDTQYF.

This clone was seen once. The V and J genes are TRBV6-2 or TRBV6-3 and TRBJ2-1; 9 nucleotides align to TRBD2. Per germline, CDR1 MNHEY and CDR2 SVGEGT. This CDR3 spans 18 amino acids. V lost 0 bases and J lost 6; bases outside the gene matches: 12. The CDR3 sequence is CASSYSAAGGPIGNEQFF. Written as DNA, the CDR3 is TGTGCCAGCAGTTACTCAGCGGCGGGAGGGCCGATTGGCAATGAGCAGTTCTTC.

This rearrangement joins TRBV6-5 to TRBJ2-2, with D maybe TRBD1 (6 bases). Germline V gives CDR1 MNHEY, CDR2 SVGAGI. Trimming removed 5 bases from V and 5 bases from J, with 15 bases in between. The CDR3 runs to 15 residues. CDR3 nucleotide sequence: TGTGCCAGCAGTCAACGGTTACAGGGAACCGGGGAGCTGTTTTTT. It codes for CASSQRLQGTGELFF.

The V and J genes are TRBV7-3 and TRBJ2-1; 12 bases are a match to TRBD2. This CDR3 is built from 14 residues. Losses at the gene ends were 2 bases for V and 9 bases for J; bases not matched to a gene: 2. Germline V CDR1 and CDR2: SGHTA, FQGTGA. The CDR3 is CASSLQLAGGEQFF. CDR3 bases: TGTGCCAGCAGCTTACAACTAGCGGGAGGTGAGCAGTTCTTC.